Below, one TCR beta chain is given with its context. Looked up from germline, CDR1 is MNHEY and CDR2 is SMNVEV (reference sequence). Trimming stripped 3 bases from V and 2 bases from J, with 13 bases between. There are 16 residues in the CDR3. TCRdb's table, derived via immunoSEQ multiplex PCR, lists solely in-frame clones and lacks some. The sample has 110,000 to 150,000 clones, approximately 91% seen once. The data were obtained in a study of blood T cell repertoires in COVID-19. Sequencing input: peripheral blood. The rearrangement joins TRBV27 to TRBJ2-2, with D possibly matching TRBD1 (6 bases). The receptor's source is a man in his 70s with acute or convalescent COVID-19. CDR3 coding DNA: TGTGCCAGCAGTTTGTCGACAGGAGTAAACACCGGGGAGCTGTTTTTT. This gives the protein CASSLSTGVNTGELFF.